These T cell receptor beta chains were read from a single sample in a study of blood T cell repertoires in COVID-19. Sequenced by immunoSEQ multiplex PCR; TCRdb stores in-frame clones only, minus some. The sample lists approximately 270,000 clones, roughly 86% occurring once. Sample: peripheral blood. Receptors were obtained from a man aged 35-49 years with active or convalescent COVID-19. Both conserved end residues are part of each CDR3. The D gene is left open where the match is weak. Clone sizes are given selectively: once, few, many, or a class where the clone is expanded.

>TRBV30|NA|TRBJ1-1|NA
CAWSGSMWTEAFF
TGTGCCTGGAGTGGGAGTATGTGGACTGAAGCTTTCTTT
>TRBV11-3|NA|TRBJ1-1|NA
CASSSRPFPGGNTEAFF
TGTGCCAGCAGCTCGCGGCCCTTCCCCGGGGGGAACACTGAAGCTTTCTTT
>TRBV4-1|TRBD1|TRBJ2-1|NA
CASSPRQGSGNEQFF
TGCGCCAGCAGCCCTAGACAGGGGTCCGGCAATGAGCAGTTCTTC
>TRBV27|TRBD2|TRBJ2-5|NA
CASKGLAGVETQYF
TGTGCCAGCAAAGGACTAGCGGGGGTAGAGACCCAGTACTTC
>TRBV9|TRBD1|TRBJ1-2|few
CASTKDRDYGYTF
TGTGCCAGCACCAAGGACAGGGACTATGGCTACACCTTC
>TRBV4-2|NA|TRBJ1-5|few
CASSQGIQPQHF
TGTGCCAGCAGCCAAGGTATCCAGCCCCAGCATTTT
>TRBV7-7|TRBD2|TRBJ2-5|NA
CASSFSLAGGLETQYF
TGTGCTAGCAGCTTTAGTCTAGCGGGAGGGTTGGAGACCCAGTACTTC
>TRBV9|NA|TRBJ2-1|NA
CASSPSDRLAYNEQFF
TGTGCCAGCAGCCCTTCCGACAGGCTTGCCTACAATGAGCAGTTCTTC
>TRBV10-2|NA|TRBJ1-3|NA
CASSERGGVGNTIYF
TGCGCCAGCAGTGAGCGCGGGGGAGTTGGAAACACCATATATTTT
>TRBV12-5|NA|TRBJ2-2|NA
CASALRPGSLTGELFF
TGTGCTAGTGCCCTGAGGCCGGGGAGTCTTACCGGGGAGCTGTTTTTT
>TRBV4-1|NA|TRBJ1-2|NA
CASSQDGHLKNYGYTF
TGCGCCAGCAGCCAAGATGGCCATTTAAAGAACTATGGCTACACCTTC
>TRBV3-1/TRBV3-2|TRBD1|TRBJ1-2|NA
CASSQGQGYYGYTF
TGTGCCAGCAGCCAGGGACAGGGGTACTATGGCTACACCTTC
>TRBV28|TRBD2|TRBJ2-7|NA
CASLAGDAVHEQYF
TGTGCCAGCCTAGCGGGAGATGCAGTCCACGAGCAGTACTTC
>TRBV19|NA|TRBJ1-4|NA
CATGEVSTNEKLFF
TGTGCCACCGGGGAGGTTTCAACTAATGAAAAACTGTTTTTT
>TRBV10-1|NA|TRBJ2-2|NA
CASSSGTAGLGELFF
TGCGCCAGTTCTTCCGGGACGGCGGGATTAGGGGAGCTGTTTTTT
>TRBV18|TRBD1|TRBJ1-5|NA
CASSPSGTASNQPQHF
TGTGCCAGCTCACCATCCGGGACAGCGAGCAATCAGCCCCAGCATTTT